This T cell receptor (beta chain) came from a study of regulatory T cells in long-lasting Graves disease. HTBI primers from iRepertoire and Arm-PCR of CDR3 regions yielded the TCR beta libraries. TCRdb fed the multiplex PCR reads into MiXCR, producing one record per CDR3 protein. The sample records about 470,000 distinct CDR3 sequences, roughly 20% being singletons. Time point: persistent/refractory GD, antithyroid drugs over 5 years with positive TRAb. The TCR library was made from RNA that had been extracted from PBMCs in TRIzol. This clonotype was recorded a few times. This CDR3 region has 13 residues. V gave up 2 bases and J gave up 6 bases, with 11 bases separating them. Looked up from germline, CDR1 is LNHDA and CDR2 is SQIVND (reference sequence).

The clonotype comes from a female donor with Graves disease. The chain joins TRBV19 to TRBJ2-7, with no clear D. The sequencing here drew on peripheral blood mononuclear cells (PBMCs), taken when the disease was refractory, from a patient treated with antithyroid drugs. The CDR3 coding sequence is TGTGCCAGTAGTATAACCTTCGAGGTCGAGCAGTACTTC. Translated: CASSITFEVEQYF.